A selection of T cell receptor beta chains follows, all from one sample in a study of CD8 T cells in ankylosing spondylitis. In TCRdb, the 5' RACE reads were re-called with MiXCR into one record per CDR3 protein. The sample records 37,000 or so distinct CDR3 sequences, approximately 15% being singletons. Sequenced: blood. These receptors were taken from a male donor with ankylosing spondylitis or in good health (not recorded which). Each CDR3 is given with its conserved first and last residue. A D gene is named only where the DNA matches it firmly. Only some rows state a clone size, as once, few, many or a class for expanded clones.

size | D | J | V | CDR3 | DNA
few | TRBD2 | TRBJ2-1 | TRBV7-9 | CASSLDIGTSGKKQFF | TGTGCCAGCAGCTTAGATATTGGGACTAGCGGGAAGAAGCAGTTCTTC
few | . | TRBJ1-4 | TRBV9 | CASSVAPGTNEKLFF | TGTGCCAGCAGCGTAGCTCCGGGAACTAATGAAAAACTGTTTTTT
many | TRBD2 | TRBJ2-1 | TRBV12-3/TRBV12-4 | CASRILAGGVGEQFF | TGTGCCAGCAGGATTCTAGCGGGAGGGGTAGGTGAGCAGTTCTTC
. | . | TRBJ1-6 | TRBV12-3/TRBV12-4 | CASSSTSRHSPLHF | TGTGCCAGCAGTTCGACCTCGAGACATTCACCCCTCCACTTT
. | TRBD2 | TRBJ2-3 | TRBV29-1 | CSGPLAGVGGATDTQYF | TGCAGCGGGCCGCTAGCGGGAGTAGGTGGGGCCACAGATACGCAGTATTTT
. | TRBD1 | TRBJ1-2 | TRBV7-2 | CASSLDPVGTGNYGYTF | TGTGCCAGCAGCTTAGACCCCGTGGGGACAGGAAACTATGGCTACACCTTC
few | . | TRBJ2-3 | TRBV28 | CASSPPPARKNTQYF | TGTGCCAGCAGTCCCCCTCCAGCGAGAAAAAATACGCAGTATTTT
. | . | TRBJ1-1 | TRBV5-1 | CASSTAGKTEAFF | TGCGCCAGCAGTACGGCAGGGAAGACTGAAGCTTTCTTT
. | . | TRBJ2-5 | TRBV20-1 | CSASPGETQYF | TGCAGTGCTAGTCCCGGGGAGACCCAGTACTTC
few | . | TRBJ2-3 | TRBV12-3/TRBV12-4 | CASSLYGTDQQYF | TGTGCCAGCAGTCTGTATGGCACAGATCAGCAGTATTTT
. | TRBD2 | TRBJ2-1 | TRBV6-2/TRBV6-3 | CASSSAGGLSNEQFF | TGTGCCAGCAGTTCAGCGGGAGGTTTGAGTAATGAGCAGTTCTTC
once | TRBD2 | TRBJ2-3 | TRBV12-3/TRBV12-4 | CASRRAGGSTDTQYF | TGTGCCAGCAGAAGAGCGGGGGGAAGCACAGATACGCAGTATTTT
. | TRBD2 | TRBJ2-2 | TRBV5-1 | CASSLEGSGGVRNTGELFF | TGCGCCAGCAGCTTGGAAGGTAGCGGGGGCGTTCGGAACACCGGGGAGCTGTTTTTT
few | . | TRBJ2-1 | TRBV9 | CASSVDSGRSFNEQFF | TGTGCCAGCAGCGTAGATTCGGGACGAAGTTTCAATGAGCAGTTCTTC
. | TRBD2 | TRBJ2-3 | TRBV20-1 | CSARDRLAGARDTQYF | TGCAGTGCTAGAGATCGGCTAGCGGGGGCCCGAGATACGCAGTATTTT
. | TRBD1 | TRBJ1-1 | TRBV28 | CASSLWDRVRNTEAFF | TGTGCCAGCAGTTTATGGGACAGGGTCCGGAACACTGAAGCTTTCTTT
few | . | TRBJ2-1 | TRBV9 | CASSVGTSYNEQFF | TGTGCCAGCAGCGTAGGGACATCCTACAATGAGCAGTTCTTC
. | . | TRBJ2-1 | TRBV29-1 | CSVDSDNEQFF | TGCAGCGTTGATTCGGATAATGAGCAGTTCTTC
few | . | TRBJ2-2 | TRBV12-3/TRBV12-4 | CASSRRGELFF | TGTGCCAGCAGCCGGAGAGGGGAGCTGTTTTTT
few | TRBD1 | TRBJ1-4 | TRBV7-6 | CASSLSRGNEKLFF | TGTGCCAGCAGCCTGAGCAGGGGGAATGAAAAACTGTTTTTT
few | . | TRBJ2-1 | TRBV6-2/TRBV6-3 | CASGLPRFWGWEQFF | TGTGCCAGCGGACTGCCTCGTTTCTGGGGTTGGGAGCAGTTCTTC
. | TRBD2 | TRBJ2-2 | TRBV28 | CASSLVLAGGPSGELFF | TGTGCCAGCAGTTTGGTTCTAGCGGGAGGGCCCTCCGGGGAGCTGTTTTTT
. | . | TRBJ2-1 | TRBV5-1 | CASSLFADYNEQFF | TGCGCCAGCAGCTTGTTTGCAGACTACAATGAGCAGTTCTTC
. | . | TRBJ2-1 | TRBV10-3 | CAISSLASSYNEQFF | TGTGCCATCAGTAGTCTCGCCAGCTCCTACAATGAGCAGTTCTTC
few | . | TRBJ1-4 | TRBV29-1 | CSVEQGANEKLFF | TGCAGCGTGGAGCAGGGAGCAAATGAAAAACTGTTTTTT
. | . | TRBJ2-7 | TRBV6-2/TRBV6-3 | CASSASGLYYEQYF | TGTGCCAGCAGTGCCAGCGGGCTTTACTACGAGCAGTACTTC
. | . | TRBJ2-2 | TRBV28 | CASRLTVGGELFF | TGTGCCAGCAGACTCACGGTGGGCGGGGAGCTGTTTTTT
many | . | TRBJ2-1 | TRBV20-1 | CSARVLGNEQFF | TGCAGTGCTAGAGTATTAGGAAATGAGCAGTTCTTC
few | . | TRBJ2-7 | TRBV29-1 | CSVLRGGYEQYF | TGCAGCGTTCTAAGGGGCGGCTACGAGCAGTACTTC
. | TRBD1 | TRBJ1-1 | TRBV14 | CASSQERGHLNTEAFF | TGTGCCAGCAGCCAAGAAAGGGGGCATTTGAACACTGAAGCTTTCTTT
. | TRBD1 | TRBJ2-2 | TRBV5-1 | CASSQQGAPTTGELFF | TGCGCCAGCAGCCAACAGGGGGCACCGACCACCGGGGAGCTGTTTTTT
. | TRBD1 | TRBJ2-7 | TRBV29-1 | CSVTTDRGSEEQYF | TGCAGCGTTACCACGGACAGGGGCTCCGAGGAGCAGTACTTC
. | . | TRBJ1-4 | TRBV7-2 | CASSLVVGPDEKLFF | TGTGCCAGCAGCTTAGTTGTAGGGCCCGATGAAAAACTGTTTTTT